This TCR beta chain was captured in a study of regulatory T cells in long-lasting Graves disease. Study-wide results and caveats: There were preferences for TRBV28, TRBJ1-2 and TRBJ2-5 in persistent disease.

Time point indicated: persistent/refractory GD, antithyroid drugs over 5 years with positive TRAb. TCR sequences were obtained from RNA taken from PBMCs. Germline CDR1 is SEHNR and CDR2 is FQNEAQ (reference sequence). The CDR3 totals 14 residues. Deletions cut 5 bases from V and 1 base from J, with 11 bases between. Arm-PCR with iRepertoire HTBI primers amplified the CDR3 regions for these TCR beta libraries. TCRdb called the multiplex PCR reads again in MiXCR, with one record for every CDR3 protein. Here the sample spans a few hundred thousand distinct CDR3 sequences, roughly 25% being singletons. This clonotype was seen more than once but under ten times. Its matching antigen is unknown.

The material sequenced was peripheral blood mononuclear cells (PBMCs), taken when the disease was refractory, from a patient treated with antithyroid drugs. The TCR comes from a woman aged 35 to 49 with Graves disease. This chain links TRBV7-9 with TRBJ1-1; the D is unclear. CDR3: CASSPRATNTEAFF. The CDR3 region has the DNA TGTGCCAGCAGCCCTCGGGCCACGAACACTGAAGCTTTCTTT.